This T cell receptor beta chain was retrieved from a study of blood T cell repertoires in COVID-19 (dated by TCRdb to 2020 to 2021). Study-level background: The collaborator samples originated in the United States, Italy and Spain and spanned the acute and convalescent phases of COVID-19. Subjects who had been exposed to COVID-19, were actively infected with it, or had recovered from it provided the deeply sampled blood TCRbeta repertoires that made up the dataset. The prospective study material was composed of cDNA or gDNA derived from T cells, B-cell-depleted T cells, or PBMCs. Where available, HLA class I and class II types were obtained from metadata supplied by the sample provider rather than from assay-based typing. Samples came from the ongoing ImmuneRACE study (first 160 participants) plus 1,254 subjects from 6 global collaborators. The repertoires were released in a freely available public database meant as a resource for research on the immune response to SARS-CoV-2. A de-identified subject ID, COVID-19 status, age in years and sex were almost always included in the sample metadata. Study-wide findings and limitations: The quantity of clinical and demographic metadata differed by source and by participant and was supplied without curation.

With respect to this clone: Its target antigen remains unknown. No much larger clone exists at a distance of one base, and base qualities are not known.

Including cysteine and phenylalanine, the CDR3 has 18 amino acids. Only the CDR3 DNA is retained, 54 bases long and in frame from the first base. The immunoSEQ Assay, a bias-controlled multiplex PCR, was used to amplify TCRbeta CDR3 regions from genomic DNA. The authors' pipeline ran thus. The number of nucleated cells in each sample was estimated by amplification of reference gene primers within the assay. To quantify the absolute abundance of each unique TCRbeta CDR3 rearrangement, sequence reads were collapsed and filtered. Productive Simpson clonality was computed per sample as the square root of Simpson's diversity index over productive rearrangements. What TCRdb holds here is the immuneACCESS table cut down to in-frame rearrangements. Part of the clones is not present; checked against another copy, under half of the missing clones reflect an unresolved V gene, and the others are unexplained. The V and J calls and the clone size are those of that table, but D and trimming were determined from the DNA. A total of roughly 330,000 clones appear in this sample, around 90% of them only once. In total, the top ten clones hold roughly 9.9% of the sample.

One collaborating source in Seattle enrolled patients while the patients were actively infected and followed the patients over time throughout the course of disease. Each collaborating institution followed its own protocols to collect whole blood in K2EDTA tubes. For TCRbeta analysis, collaborator samples were shipped as frozen whole blood, as isolated PBMCs, or as DNA extracted from either sample type. This TCR was recovered from a man aged 25 to 45 with COVID-19, enrolled during active disease. The sequenced sample consisted of peripheral blood. The sequence joins TRBV21-1 to TRBJ2-3; the table's D call of TRBD2 was not tested on the DNA. TRBV21-1 is described as a pseudogene. CDR3 sequence: CASSIKGLRIGEADTQYF. The DNA sequence reads TGTGCCAGCAGCATCAAGGGACTCCGGATTGGAGAAGCAGATACGCAGTATTTT.